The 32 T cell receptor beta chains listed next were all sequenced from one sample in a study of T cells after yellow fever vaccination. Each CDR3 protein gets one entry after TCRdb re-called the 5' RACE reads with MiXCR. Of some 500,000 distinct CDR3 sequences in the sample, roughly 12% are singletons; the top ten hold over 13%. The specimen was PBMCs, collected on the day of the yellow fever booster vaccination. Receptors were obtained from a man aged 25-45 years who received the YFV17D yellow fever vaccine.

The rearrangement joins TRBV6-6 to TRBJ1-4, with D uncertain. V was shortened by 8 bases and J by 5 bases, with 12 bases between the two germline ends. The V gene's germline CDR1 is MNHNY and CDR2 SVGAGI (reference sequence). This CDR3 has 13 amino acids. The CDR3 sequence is CASALLENEKLFF. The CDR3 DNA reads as TGTGCCAGCGCCTTACTGGAAAATGAAAAACTGTTTTTT.

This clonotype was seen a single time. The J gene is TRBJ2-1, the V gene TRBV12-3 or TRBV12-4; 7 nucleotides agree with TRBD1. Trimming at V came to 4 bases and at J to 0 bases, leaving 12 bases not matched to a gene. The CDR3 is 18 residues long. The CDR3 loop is CASSSGQVRRGSYNEQFF. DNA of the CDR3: TGTGCCAGCAGTTCCGGACAGGTTCGACGGGGCTCCTACAATGAGCAGTTCTTC.

CDR3 amino acids: CSARSGQGADEQYF. DNA for the CDR3: TGCAGTGCTAGGAGCGGACAGGGGGCCGACGAGCAGTACTTC. The chain combines TRBV20-1 with TRBJ2-7; 11 bases line up with TRBD1. The CDR3 extends over 14 amino acids. Looked up from germline, CDR1 is DFQATT and CDR2 is SNEGSKA (reference sequence). The trim removed 3 bases at V and 5 bases at J, leaving 6 bases unmatched.

Here the CDR3 reads CSAKRSANTEAFF. The DNA for the CDR3 is TGCAGTGCTAAGCGTTCCGCGAACACTGAAGCTTTCTTT. V usage is TRBV20-1 and J usage is TRBJ1-1, with D unresolved. Germline V gene lookup returns CDR1 DFQATT and CDR2 SNEGSKA (reference sequence). The CDR3 spans 13 residues. Trimming took off 4 bases at V and 1 base at J, with 10 bases between the two ends.

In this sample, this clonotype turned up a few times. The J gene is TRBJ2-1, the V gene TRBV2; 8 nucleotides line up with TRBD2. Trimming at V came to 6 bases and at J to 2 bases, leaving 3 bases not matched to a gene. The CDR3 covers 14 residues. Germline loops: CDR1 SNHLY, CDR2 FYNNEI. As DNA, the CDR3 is TGTGCCAGCAGCGGGAGGGCCGCCTACAATGAGCAGTTCTTC. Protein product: CASSGRAAYNEQFF.

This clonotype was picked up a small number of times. The CDR3 sequence: CASSPLAGIYEQYF. In DNA, the CDR3 is TGTGCCAGCAGTCCACTAGCGGGGATCTACGAGCAGTACTTC. The chain joins TRBV28 to TRBJ2-7; 10 bases match TRBD2. The CDR3 contains 14 residues. V shed 5 bases and J 3 bases; nucleotides not matched to a gene: 4. CDR1 MDHEN and CDR2 SYDVKM come from the germline V gene.

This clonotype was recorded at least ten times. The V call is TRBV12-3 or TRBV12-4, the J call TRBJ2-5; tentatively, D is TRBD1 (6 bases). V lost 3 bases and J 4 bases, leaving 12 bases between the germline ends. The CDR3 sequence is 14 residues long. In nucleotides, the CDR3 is TGTGCCAGCAGTTTTAAAGCAGGGGTAGAGACCCAGTACTTC. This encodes CASSFKAGVETQYF.

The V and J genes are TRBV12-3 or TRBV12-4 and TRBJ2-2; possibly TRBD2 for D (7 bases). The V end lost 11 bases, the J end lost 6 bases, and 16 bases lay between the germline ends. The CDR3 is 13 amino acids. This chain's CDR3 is CAVLGGAAGELFF. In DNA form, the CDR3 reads TGTGCCGTCCTGGGGGGGGCGGCCGGGGAGCTGTTTTTT.

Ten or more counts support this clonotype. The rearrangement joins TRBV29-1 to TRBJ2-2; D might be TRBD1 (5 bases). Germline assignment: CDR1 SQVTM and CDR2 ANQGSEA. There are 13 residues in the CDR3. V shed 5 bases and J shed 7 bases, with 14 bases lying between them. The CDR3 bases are TGCAGCGTTAAGGGGAATCAAAACGGGGAGCTGTTTTTT. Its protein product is CSVKGNQNGELFF.

CDR3 sequence (DNA): TGTGCCAGCAGCGCCGGGACTAGCGGGGGAAATACGCAGTATTTT. Translating it yields CASSAGTSGGNTQYF. The chain has TRBV9 and TRBJ2-3, with 14 bases aligning to TRBD2. Losses at the gene ends were 3 bases for V and 7 bases for J; bases not matched to a gene: 4. This CDR3 spans 15 amino acids. CDR1 is SGDLS and CDR2 is YYNGEE in the germline V gene.

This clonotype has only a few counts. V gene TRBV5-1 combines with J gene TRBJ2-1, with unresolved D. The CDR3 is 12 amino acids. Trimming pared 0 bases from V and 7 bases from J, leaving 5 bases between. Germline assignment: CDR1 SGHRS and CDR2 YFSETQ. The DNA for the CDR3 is TGCGCCAGCAGCTTGGAATGGAATGAGCAGTTCTTC. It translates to CASSLEWNEQFF.

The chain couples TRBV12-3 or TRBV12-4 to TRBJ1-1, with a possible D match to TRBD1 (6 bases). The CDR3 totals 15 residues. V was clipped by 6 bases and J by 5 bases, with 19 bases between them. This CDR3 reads CASRQSTQGNTEAFF. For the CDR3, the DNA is TGTGCCAGCAGACAAAGTACACAGGGAAATACTGAAGCTTTCTTT.

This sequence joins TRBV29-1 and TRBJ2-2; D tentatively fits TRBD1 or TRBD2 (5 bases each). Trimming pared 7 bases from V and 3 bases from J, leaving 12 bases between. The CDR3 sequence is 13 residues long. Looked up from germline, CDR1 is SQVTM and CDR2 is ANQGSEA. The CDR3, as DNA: TGCAGCGCGAAGGGGAGACACACCGGGGAGCTGTTTTTT. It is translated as CSAKGRHTGELFF.

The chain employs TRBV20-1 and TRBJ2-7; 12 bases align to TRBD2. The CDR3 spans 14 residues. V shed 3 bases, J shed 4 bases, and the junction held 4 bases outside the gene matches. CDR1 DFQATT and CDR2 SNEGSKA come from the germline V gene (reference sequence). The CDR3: CSASPSGGGYEQYF. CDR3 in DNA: TGCAGTGCTAGCCCTAGCGGGGGGGGATACGAGCAGTACTTC.

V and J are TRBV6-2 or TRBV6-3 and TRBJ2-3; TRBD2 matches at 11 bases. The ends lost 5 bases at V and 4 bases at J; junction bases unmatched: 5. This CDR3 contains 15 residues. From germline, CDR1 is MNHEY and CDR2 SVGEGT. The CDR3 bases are TGTGCCAGCAGTCGATCTAGCGGGAGGCCAGATACGCAGTATTTT. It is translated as CASSRSSGRPDTQYF.

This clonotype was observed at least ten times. CDR3 DNA sequence: TGTGCCATCAGTGAGATAGCGGGAGGGCCTGACGATACGCAGTATTTT. Amino acid sequence: CAISEIAGGPDDTQYF. V is TRBV10-3 and J is TRBJ2-3, with 11 bases aligning to TRBD2. Germline assignment: CDR1 ENHRY and CDR2 SYGVKD. V dropped 2 bases and J dropped 6; count of bases not matched to a gene: 7. The length of the CDR3 is 16 residues.

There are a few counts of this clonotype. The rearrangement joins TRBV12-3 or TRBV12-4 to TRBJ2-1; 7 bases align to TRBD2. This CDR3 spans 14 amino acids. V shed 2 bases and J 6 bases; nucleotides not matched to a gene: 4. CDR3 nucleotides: TGTGCCAGCAGTTTACAGCTAGCGGTCAATGAGCAGTTCTTC. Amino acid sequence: CASSLQLAVNEQFF.

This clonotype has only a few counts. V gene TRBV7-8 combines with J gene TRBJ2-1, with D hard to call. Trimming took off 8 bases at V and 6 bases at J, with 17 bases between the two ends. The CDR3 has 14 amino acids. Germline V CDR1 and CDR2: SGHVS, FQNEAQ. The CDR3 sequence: CASPRGDKTNEQFF. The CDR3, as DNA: TGTGCCAGCCCTCGCGGAGACAAAACCAATGAGCAGTTCTTC.

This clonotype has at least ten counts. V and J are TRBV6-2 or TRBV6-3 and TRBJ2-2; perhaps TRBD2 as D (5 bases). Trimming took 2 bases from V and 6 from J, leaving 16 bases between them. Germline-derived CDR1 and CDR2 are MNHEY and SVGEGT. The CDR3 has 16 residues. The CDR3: CASSYGLVLEAGELFF. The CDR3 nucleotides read TGTGCCAGCAGTTACGGGCTTGTACTAGAGGCCGGGGAGCTGTTTTTT.

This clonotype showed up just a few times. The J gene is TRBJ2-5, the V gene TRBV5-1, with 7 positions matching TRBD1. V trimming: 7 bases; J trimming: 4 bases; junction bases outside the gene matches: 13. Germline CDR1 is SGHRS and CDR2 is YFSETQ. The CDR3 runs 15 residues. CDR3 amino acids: CASQTDRHRSETQYF. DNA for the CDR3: TGCGCCAGCCAGACGGACAGGCATCGGTCAGAGACCCAGTACTTC.

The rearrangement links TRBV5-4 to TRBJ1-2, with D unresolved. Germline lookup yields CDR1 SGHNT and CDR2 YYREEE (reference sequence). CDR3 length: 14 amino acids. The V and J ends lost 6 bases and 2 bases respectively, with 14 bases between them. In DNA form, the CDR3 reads TGTGCCAGCACCCTTCGATCGGTAAACTATGGCTACACCTTC. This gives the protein CASTLRSVNYGYTF.

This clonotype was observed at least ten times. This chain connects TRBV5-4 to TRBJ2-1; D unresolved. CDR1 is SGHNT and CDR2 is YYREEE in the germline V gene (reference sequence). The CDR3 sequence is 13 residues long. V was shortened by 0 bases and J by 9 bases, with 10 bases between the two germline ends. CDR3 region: CASSLDKLAEQFF. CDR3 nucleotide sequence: TGTGCCAGCAGCTTGGACAAATTGGCTGAGCAGTTCTTC.

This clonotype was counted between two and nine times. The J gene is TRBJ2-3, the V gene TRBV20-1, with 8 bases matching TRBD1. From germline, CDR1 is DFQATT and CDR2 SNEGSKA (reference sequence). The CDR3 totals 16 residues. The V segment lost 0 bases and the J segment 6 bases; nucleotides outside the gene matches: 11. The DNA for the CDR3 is TGCAGTGCTAGAGAGAGGACAGGGAGTTTGAGGGATACGCAGTATTTT. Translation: CSARERTGSLRDTQYF.

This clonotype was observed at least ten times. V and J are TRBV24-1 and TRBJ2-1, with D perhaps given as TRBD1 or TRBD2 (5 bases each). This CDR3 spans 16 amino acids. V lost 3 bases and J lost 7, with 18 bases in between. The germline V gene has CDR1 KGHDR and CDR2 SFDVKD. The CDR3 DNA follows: TGTGCCACCAGTGATAAAACCGGGACCGTAGGGAATGAGCAGTTCTTC. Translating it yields CATSDKTGTVGNEQFF.

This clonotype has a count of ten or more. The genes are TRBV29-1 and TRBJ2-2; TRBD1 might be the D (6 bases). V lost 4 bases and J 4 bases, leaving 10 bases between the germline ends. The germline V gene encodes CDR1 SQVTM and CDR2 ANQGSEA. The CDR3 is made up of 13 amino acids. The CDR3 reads CSVAQGTTGELFF. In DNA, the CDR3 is TGCAGCGTTGCCCAGGGGACCACCGGGGAGCTGTTTTTT.

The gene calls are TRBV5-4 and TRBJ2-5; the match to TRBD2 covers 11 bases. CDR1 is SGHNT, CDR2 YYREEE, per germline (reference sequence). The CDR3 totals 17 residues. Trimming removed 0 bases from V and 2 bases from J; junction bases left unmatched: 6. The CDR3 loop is CASSLVGSGRGQETQYF. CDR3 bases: TGTGCCAGCAGCTTGGTTGGTAGCGGGAGGGGTCAAGAGACCCAGTACTTC.

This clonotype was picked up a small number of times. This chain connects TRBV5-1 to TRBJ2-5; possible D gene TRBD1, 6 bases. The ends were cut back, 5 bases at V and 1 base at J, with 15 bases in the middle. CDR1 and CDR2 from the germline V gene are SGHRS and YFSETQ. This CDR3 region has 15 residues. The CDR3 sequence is CASSFTGTPQETQYF. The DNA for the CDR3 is TGCGCCAGCAGTTTTACAGGGACCCCCCAAGAGACCCAGTACTTC.

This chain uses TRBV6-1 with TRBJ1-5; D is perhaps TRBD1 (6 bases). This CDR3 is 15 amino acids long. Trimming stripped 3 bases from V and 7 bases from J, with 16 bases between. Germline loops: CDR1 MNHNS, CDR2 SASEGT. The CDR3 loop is CASSEVGGGGQPQHF. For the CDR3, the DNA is TGTGCCAGCAGTGAGGTAGGGGGAGGCGGACAGCCCCAGCATTTT.

CDR3 DNA sequence: TGTGCCAGCTCACCAGCCGGGACAGCAATTACCTACGAGCAGTACTTC. Translation gives CASSPAGTAITYEQYF. This chain links TRBV18 with TRBJ2-7; 7 positions match TRBD1. Trimming removed 2 bases from V and 2 bases from J; junction bases left unmatched: 9. The CDR3 contains 16 residues. Germline CDR1 reads KGHSH; CDR2 reads LQKENI.

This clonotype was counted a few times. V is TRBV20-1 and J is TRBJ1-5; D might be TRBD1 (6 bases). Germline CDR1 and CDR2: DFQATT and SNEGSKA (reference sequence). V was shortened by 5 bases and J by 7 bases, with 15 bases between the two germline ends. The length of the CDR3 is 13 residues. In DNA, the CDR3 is TGCAGTGCTCCAGGACAGACGGGACAGCCCCAGCATTTT. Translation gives CSAPGQTGQPQHF.

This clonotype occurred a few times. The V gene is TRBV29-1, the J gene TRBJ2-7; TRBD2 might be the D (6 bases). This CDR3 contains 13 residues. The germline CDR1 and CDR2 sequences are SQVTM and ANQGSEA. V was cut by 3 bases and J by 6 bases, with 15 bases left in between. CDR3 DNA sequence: TGCAGCGTTGAGCCGTTGGGGGGTGGCGAGCAGTACTTC. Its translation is CSVEPLGGGEQYF.

The CDR3: CASSVEYEGPSYNEQFF. In DNA form, the CDR3 reads TGTGCCAGCAGCGTAGAGTATGAGGGCCCCTCCTACAATGAGCAGTTCTTC. The chain recombines TRBV9 with TRBJ2-1; D may be TRBD2 (5 bases). Per germline, CDR1 SGDLS and CDR2 YYNGEE. The CDR3 sequence is 17 residues long. The V gene lost 0 bases and the J gene lost 0 bases, with 13 bases spanning the gap.